Shown below are 18 T cell receptor beta chains from a single sample sequenced in a study of OX40 agonist ivuxolimab in advanced cancers. The assay was immunoSEQ multiplex PCR, and TCRdb's table has in-frame clones only and misses some. There are 60,000 to 65,000 clones in the sample; 75% to 85% occur only once, and about 0.75% lies in the top ten. This specimen consisted of CD4+ or CD8+ T cells sorted from blood, obtained in a trial of the OX40 agonist ivuxolimab. The receptors stem from an adult with an advanced solid tumor such as melanoma, head and neck, liver or kidney cancer.

A few counts support this clone. The J gene is TRBJ1-5, the V gene TRBV23-1; TRBD1 aligns across 7 bases. TRBV23-1 is an ORF, and what it does is uncertain. Trimming removed 1 base from V and 0 bases from J; junction bases left unmatched: 12. The CDR3 sequence is 19 residues long. The CDR3 loop reads CASSQWANQGVYSNQPQHF. CDR3 DNA sequence: TGCGCCAGCAGTCAATGGGCCAACCAGGGGGTTTATAGCAATCAGCCCCAGCATTTT.

This clone has only one observation. This rearrangement joins TRBV4-1 to TRBJ2-7; 9 nucleotides line up with TRBD1. Trimming cost V 0 bases and J 4 bases; bases outside gene matches: 4. CDR1 is MGHRA, CDR2 YSYEKL, per germline. The CDR3 is 15 residues long. The CDR3 DNA reads as TGCGCCAGCAGCCAAGAATCGGACAGGGGATACGAGCAGTACTTC. It codes for CASSQESDRGYEQYF.

The rearrangement links TRBV10-3 to TRBJ2-1; 12 bases match TRBD2. With 6 bases clipped from V and 9 bases from J, the junction kept 6 bases outside the gene matches. Germline lookup yields CDR1 ENHRY and CDR2 SYGVKD. The CDR3 runs to 14 residues. DNA for the CDR3: TGTGCCATCAGGGGGACTAGCGGGTCCTTTGAGCAGTTCTTC. This gives the protein CAIRGTSGSFEQFF.

The chain employs TRBV2 and TRBJ2-1; the match to TRBD2 covers 8 bases. V shed 10 bases and J 0 bases; nucleotides not matched to a gene: 5. CDR1 SNHLY and CDR2 FYNNEI come from the germline V gene. The CDR3 extends over 14 amino acids. This chain's CDR3 is CATLSGSSYNEQFF. The CDR3 DNA is TGTGCCACCCTCAGCGGGAGCTCCTACAATGAGCAGTTCTTC.

Remarks on this clone: The junction shows a germline mismatch at one end, possibly a read error. The CDR3: CASSSVARDRGLNGADF. In DNA, the CDR3 is TGTGCCAGCAGCTCTGTCGCGCGGGACAGGGGGTTAAACGGGGCGGACTTC. This chain connects TRBV5-4 to TRBJ2-7, with 11 nucleotides matching TRBD1. The CDR3 has 17 residues. Germline lookup yields CDR1 SGHNT and CDR2 YYREEE (reference sequence). Full variable domain (missing parts from reference TRBV5-4 and TRBJ2-7): ETGVTQSPTHLIKTRGQQVTLRCSSQSGHNTVSWYQQALGQGPQFIFQYYREEENGRGNFPPRFSGLQFPNYSSELNVNALELDDSALYLCASSSVARDRGLNGADFGPGTRLTVT.

The chain uses TRBV15 and TRBJ1-1; 8 positions agree with TRBD1. J lost 8 bases, V lost 1 base, and 3 bases had no gene match. CDR1 is LNHNV, CDR2 YYDKDF, per germline (reference sequence). The CDR3 runs 13 residues. The CDR3 bases are TGTGCCACCAGCAGAGCCGGGGACAGGGAAGCTTTCTTT. Encoded protein: CATSRAGDREAFF.

The V gene is TRBV10-3, the J gene TRBJ2-7; D remains unclear. V lost 1 base and J lost 2, with 9 bases in between. From germline, CDR1 is ENHRY and CDR2 SYGVKD. The CDR3 sequence is 14 residues long. The DNA of the CDR3 is TGTGCCATCAGTGAGTACACGAGTACCTACGAGCAGTACTTC. Amino acids: CAISEYTSTYEQYF.

The chain recombines TRBV5-1 with TRBJ2-5; 13 nucleotides line up with TRBD2. The V gene's germline CDR1 is SGHRS and CDR2 YFSETQ. The CDR3 is 15 amino acids. J gave up 4 bases and V 2 bases, and 2 bases lay outside the gene matches. The CDR3 spells CASSLLAGGRETQYF. CDR3 nucleotides: TGCGCCAGCAGCTTACTAGCGGGGGGGCGAGAGACCCAGTACTTC.

V usage is TRBV5-8 and J usage is TRBJ2-5; D gene unclear. The CDR3 sequence is 14 residues long. V was trimmed by 2 bases and J by 2 bases, leaving 10 bases between them. Germline CDR1 reads SGHTS; CDR2 reads YDEGEE. The chain's CDR3 is CASSLRVIQETQYF. CDR3 DNA sequence: TGTGCCAGCAGCTTACGGGTTATACAAGAGACCCAGTACTTC.

The chain employs TRBV18 and TRBJ2-3; D is unclear. The V end lost 6 bases, the J end lost 2 bases, and 3 bases lay between the germline ends. Germline V gene sequence: CDR1 KGHSH, CDR2 LQKENI. This CDR3 has 11 amino acids. CDR3 loop: CASSPTDTQYF. The CDR3 DNA reads as TGTGCCAGCTCTCCCACAGATACGCAGTATTTT.

The CDR3 sequence is CASSPILAGVQETQYF. DNA of the CDR3: TGTGCCAGCAGCCCCATCCTAGCGGGAGTCCAAGAGACCCAGTACTTC. The chain combines TRBV7-2 with TRBJ2-5; 10 bases are shared with TRBD2. Losses at the gene ends were 5 bases for V and 1 base for J; bases not matched to a gene: 7. The CDR3 spans 16 residues. Per the germline V gene, CDR1 is SGHTA and CDR2 is FQGNSA.

This clone was detected only a few times. This rearrangement joins TRBV15 to TRBJ2-1, with TRBD2 matching 9 bases. Losses at the gene ends were 0 bases for V and 8 bases for J; bases not matched to a gene: 5. The germline gives CDR1 LNHNV, CDR2 YYDKDF (reference sequence). This CDR3 has 15 residues. This CDR3 reads CATSRDGLARHEQFF. CDR3 coding DNA: TGTGCCACCAGCAGAGATGGACTAGCGCGGCATGAGCAGTTCTTC. Together with reference TRBV15 and TRBJ2-1, the CDR3 gives the full variable domain: DAMVIQNPRYQVTQFGKPVTLSCSQTLNHNVMYWYQQKSSQAPKLLFHYYDKDFNNEADTPDNFQSRRPNTSFCFLDIRSPGLGDTAMYLCATSRDGLARHEQFFGPGTRLTVL.

This sequence joins TRBV19 and TRBJ2-1, with 8 bases aligning to TRBD2. This CDR3 region has 15 residues. V lost 6 bases, J lost 1 base, and 5 bases stayed unmatched. Germline loops: CDR1 LNHDA, CDR2 SQIVND (reference sequence). The CDR3 sequence: CASRLGLESYNEQFF. The CDR3 nucleotides read TGTGCCAGTAGGTTGGGACTAGAGTCCTACAATGAGCAGTTCTTC.

The rearrangement uses TRBV5-1 and TRBJ1-1; TRBD1 might be the D (5 bases). This CDR3 is built from 14 residues. Germline loops: CDR1 SGHRS, CDR2 YFSETQ. Trimming stripped 4 bases from V and 0 bases from J, with 10 bases between. This CDR3 reads CASSRDGLNTEAFF. The CDR3 DNA follows: TGCGCCAGCAGCAGGGACGGCTTGAACACTGAAGCTTTCTTT.

The gene calls are TRBV7-7 and TRBJ2-1, with 12 nucleotides matching TRBD2. The length of the CDR3 is 16 residues. CDR1 is SSHAT and CDR2 is FNYEAQ in the germline V gene (reference sequence). J lost 12 bases, V lost 5 bases, and 14 bases had no gene match. The CDR3 bases are TGTGCCAGCAGCCCTACCAGGACTAGCGGGGTCTCCGGGCAGTTCTTC. Translation gives CASSPTRTSGVSGQFF.

The gene calls are TRBV7-9 and TRBJ2-1; 12 nucleotides align to TRBD1. Germline trimming cut 5 bases from V and 9 bases from J; bases unmatched to any gene: 11. CDR3 size: 16 residues. The germline gives CDR1 SEHNR, CDR2 FQNEAQ (reference sequence). The chain's CDR3 is CASSPLTGQGAREQFF. CDR3 nucleotides: TGTGCCAGCAGCCCATTGACGGGACAGGGGGCACGTGAGCAGTTCTTC.

This clone came up a few times. This chain connects TRBV6-1 to TRBJ2-7, with 8 bases identical to TRBD1. Germline assignment: CDR1 MNHNS and CDR2 SASEGT. Trimming removed 3 bases from V and 3 bases from J; junction bases left unmatched: 13. The CDR3 totals 17 residues. CDR3 DNA sequence: TGTGCCAGCAGTGACCTAACGGGACAGGCCGCCCACTACGAGCAGTACTTC. It translates to CASSDLTGQAAHYEQYF.

The chain has TRBV27 and TRBJ2-7, with 9 nucleotides matching TRBD1. The CDR3 has 13 residues. The ends lost 5 bases at V and 5 bases at J; junction bases unmatched: 4. CDR1 and CDR2 from the germline V gene are MNHEY and SMNVEV (reference sequence). CDR3 sequence: CASSPRTGDEQYF. CDR3 nucleotides: TGTGCCAGCAGTCCCCGGACAGGGGACGAGCAGTACTTC.